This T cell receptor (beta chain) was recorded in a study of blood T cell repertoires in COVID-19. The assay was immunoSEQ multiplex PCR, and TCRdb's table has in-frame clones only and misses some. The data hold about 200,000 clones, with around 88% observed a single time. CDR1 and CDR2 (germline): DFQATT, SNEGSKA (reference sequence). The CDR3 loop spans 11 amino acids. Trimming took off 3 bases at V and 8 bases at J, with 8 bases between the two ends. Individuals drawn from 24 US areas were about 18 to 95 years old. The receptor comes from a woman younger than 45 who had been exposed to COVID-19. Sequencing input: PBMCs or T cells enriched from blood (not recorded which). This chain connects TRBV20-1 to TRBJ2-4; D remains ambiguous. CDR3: CSARAPDIQYF. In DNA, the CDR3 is TGCAGTGCTAGGGCCCCTGACATTCAGTACTTC.